This TCR beta chain was captured in a study of T cell responses to AZD1222 COVID-19 vaccine. The CDR3 totals 15 residues. Trimming removed 1 base from V and 5 bases from J; junction bases left unmatched: 4. Germline CDR1 MDHEN, CDR2 SYDVKM. Broader study findings: Donors skewed white British and female; clonal diversity was possibly underestimated. CD4 TCRs linked to vaccination spanned spike, dominating at 160-218 and 743-854.

As to this clone: Its antigen is as yet unknown.

TCRdb's copy holds only in-frame clones and misses some; the assay was immunoSEQ multiplex PCR. Here the sample spans about 160,000 clones, 88% being singletons. This sequence originates from an adult in good health. The specimen was peripheral blood, collected on day 0 of AZD1222 vaccination. The J gene is TRBJ2-2, the V gene TRBV28, with 7 positions matching TRBD1. CDR3 amino acids: CASSLSQGDTGELFF. The CDR3 nucleotides read TGTGCCAGCAGTTTATCCCAGGGGGATACCGGGGAGCTGTTTTTT.